The source of this T cell receptor beta chain is a study of T cells in Graves' hyperthyroidism and ophthalmopathy (dated by TCRdb to about 2019). A note on the overall study: Peripheral blood samples were taken at the time of initial diagnosis, prior to any treatment. TCR V-J signatures able to tell the groups apart were searched for in a discovery cohort of 90 to 100 patients, of whom approximately 40 had Graves' ophthalmopathy and roughly 59 had stable Graves' hyperthyroidism. Prospective prediction of ophthalmopathy was tested in an independent validation cohort of some 19 hyperthyroidism patients and approximately 17 patients who later progressed to ophthalmopathy. The roughly 99 discovery patients were divided at random into training and test sets in a 7:3 ratio. In about 6 Graves' hyperthyroidism patients, the study also compared T-cell repertoires from thyroid tissue with T-cell repertoires from blood. Following sampling, methimazole starting at 30 mg daily was given to hyperthyroidism patients, and high-dose intravenous methylprednisolone was given to ophthalmopathy patients. According to the paper, TCR Vbeta CDR3 sequencing was carried out on over 130 peripheral blood samples, which came from fewer than 50 ophthalmopathy, roughly 75 hyperthyroidism and roughly 17 progressor patients. Overall study results and their limits: No statistical method was used to set the sample size in advance, and investigators knew the group allocation. During validation, the model predicted progression to ophthalmopathy a median of about 5.9 months ahead of onset, with approximately 70% sensitivity and 72% to 80% specificity. A 13 V-J signature model separated ophthalmopathy from stable hyperthyroidism, with nearly 90% sensitivity and around 84% specificity in cross-validation and 80%/75% in testing. Most expanded thyroid clonotypes (frequency above 0.001) were also detected in blood, a finding suggesting that blood repertoires may reflect thyroid immune responses.

Hyperthyroidism patients were aged 18 to 65 years and newly diagnosed, with disease duration of less than 2 months. Exclusion was applied to patients with uncontrolled infections, other autoimmune diseases, pregnancy or lactation. Clinical symptoms, serum thyroxine and TRAb, thyroid ultrasound, and orbital computed tomography formed the basis for the diagnoses. For progressor patients, blood was drawn at the first diagnosis of hyperthyroidism, before any ophthalmopathy symptoms had appeared. Ficoll-Paque density gradient centrifugation was used to isolate PBMCs from 8.5 to 10 ml of fresh peripheral blood. Patients classed as progressors first received a Graves' hyperthyroidism diagnosis and then went on to develop ophthalmopathy during follow-up. Total RNA was extracted with Trizol reagent, and quality was checked on an Agilent 2100 Bioanalyzer. The TCR beta CDR3 regions were amplified from RNA transcripts. For the first round of RT-PCR on the TCR CDR3, the HTBI primer set was used together with the Qiagen OneStep RT-PCR kit. The libraries were constructed in a second round of multiplex PCR and then size-selected and purified. Libraries were sequenced paired-end with 100 bp reads on an Illumina HiSeq2000. As for how the authors treated the data: Raw data were processed with SOAPnuke, discarding reads with adapters, uncalled bases, mean Phred below 15, or no exact constant-primer or identifier match. High-quality paired reads were merged using COPE v1.2.5, and each unique nucleotide sequence was defined as a clonotype. Clonotypes were aligned to IMGT TRBV, TRBD and TRBJ reference segments using MiTCR v1.1. The analysis was restricted to V-J combinations with a frequency above 0.0001, which together covered 99% to 99.2% of the repertoires. A TCS score was defined as the ratio between F50 (clonal expansion) and ExV (chaos), using BLOSUM62-based TCRdist between CDR3 peptides within each V-J. Welch's t-statistics and random forest reduced 450 to 600 V-J features to 13, which were used in a naive Bayes classifier (R e1071). TCRdb itself trimmed the public reads at Q25 with fastp, ran MiXCR and retained productive beta chains. Identical CDR3 proteins give one entry, which carries the most common genes and DNA. What appears here as the V and J calls and clone size reflects TCRdb's work, not the paper's. Counted in this sample were approximately 370,000 distinct CDR3 sequences; approximately 18% of them appeared once. The biggest ten clones account for 30% to 40% of the sample.

The CDR3, cysteine through phenylalanine, is 16 amino acids long. Only the CDR3 region is kept as DNA, spanning 48 bases read in frame from base 1. Unmatched junction bases come to 11, with V trimmed by 7 bases and J by 3 bases. Notes on this clonotype: Its target antigen remains unknown. No quality values exist for individual bases; no much larger clone is one base distant.

The sequence derives from a woman aged 30 to 39 with Graves' hyperthyroidism that later progressed to Graves' ophthalmopathy. Here the chain combines TRBV12-3 or TRBV12-4 and TRBJ2-2, with TRBD2 identical over 7 junction bases. The sample consisted of blood. The DNA reads TGTGCCAGCACCCCTGCGCGGGAGAGGGACACCGGGGAGCTGTTTTTT. Its translation reads: CASTPARERDTGELFF.